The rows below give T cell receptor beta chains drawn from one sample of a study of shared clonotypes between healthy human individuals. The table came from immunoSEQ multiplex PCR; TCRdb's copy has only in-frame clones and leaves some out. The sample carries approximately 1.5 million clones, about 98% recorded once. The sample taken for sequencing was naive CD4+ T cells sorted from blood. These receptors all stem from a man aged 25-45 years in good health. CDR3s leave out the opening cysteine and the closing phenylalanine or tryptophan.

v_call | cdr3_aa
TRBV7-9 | ASSPGGPSQETQY
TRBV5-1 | ASSLLGSANEKLF
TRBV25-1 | ASSEWTGNTYNEQF
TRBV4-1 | ASSQDRTGAYGYT
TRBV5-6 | ASSRSAGTGSGNTIY
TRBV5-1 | ASSLGGFTDTQY
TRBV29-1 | SVRTGDYGYT
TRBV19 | ASWGQTYNEQF
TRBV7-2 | ASSLRGPRRAF
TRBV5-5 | ASSFRESGRYEQY
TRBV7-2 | ASRDNEQF
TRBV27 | ASRRVTGTEAF
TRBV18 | ASSPQAGASTDTQY
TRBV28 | ASSLRVPEAF
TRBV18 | ASSPQSGSGTEAF
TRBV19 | ASSIRGPQETQY
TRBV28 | ASSLRTLGYEQY
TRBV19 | ASRVGSTEAF
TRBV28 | ASSLLGNYGYT
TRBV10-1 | ASSPGPTNEKLF
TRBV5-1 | ASSLGLAGITDTQY
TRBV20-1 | RLGGGEAF
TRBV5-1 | ASSLVGTNEKLF
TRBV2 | ASSGTSGTETQY
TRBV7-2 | ASSPGVRTPPGELF
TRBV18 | ASSPLADRGRNGYT
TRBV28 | ASSLFMGGPEAF
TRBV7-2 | ASSLQAGVGYEQY
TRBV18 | ASSRTDTQETQY
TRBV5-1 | ASSLDSSEQY
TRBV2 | ASSGVTGSQQPQH
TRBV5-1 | ASSPHRDLKDTQY
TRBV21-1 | ASSKVPKRQGRQPQH
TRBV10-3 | AIRPNSSQGRPETQY